Each of the 7 T cell receptor beta chains below was sequenced from the same sample in a study of blood T cell repertoires in COVID-19 (dated by TCRdb to between 2020 and 2021). Libraries were constructed by the immunoSEQ multiplex PCR assay. TCRdb holds this immuneACCESS table with in-frame rearrangements only. Some clones are missing; in checked studies, unresolved V genes explain under half, and the rest has no known cause. The sample table records approximately 270,000 clones; around nine tenths of these occur just once. The top ten clonotypes cover over 1.1% of the sample. The sequencing input was peripheral blood. These receptor sequences come from an elderly man with acute or convalescent COVID-19.

V gene TRBV5-4 combines with J gene TRBJ2-7; D is perhaps TRBD2 (5 bases). With 4 bases removed from V and 3 bases from J, the gap between germline ends came to 14 bases. CDR1 is SGHNT and CDR2 is YYREEE in the germline V gene (reference sequence). There are 14 residues in the CDR3. The CDR3 protein is CASSPGGQLYEQYF. Written as DNA, the CDR3 is TGTGCCAGCAGCCCCGGCGGGCAGCTCTACGAGCAGTACTTC.

CDR3 amino acids: CASSLGGMNTEAFF. CDR3 nucleotides: TGTGCCAGCAGTTTAGGGGGCATGAACACTGAAGCTTTCTTT. The V gene is TRBV28, the J gene TRBJ1-1; a weak D match, TRBD1 (6 bases). The CDR3 has 14 amino acids. Trimming removed 2 bases from V and 0 bases from J, with 7 bases in between. Germline V gene data show CDR1 as MDHEN and CDR2 as SYDVKM.

The genes are TRBV6-1 and TRBJ1-4, with D possibly matching TRBD1 (5 bases). Trimming took off 2 bases at V and 0 bases at J, with 13 bases between the two ends. Germline loops: CDR1 MNHNS, CDR2 SASEGT. The CDR3 runs 17 residues. The CDR3 loop reads CASSEPGDPATNEKLFF. DNA for the CDR3: TGTGCCAGCAGTGAACCGGGGGACCCGGCAACTAATGAAAAACTGTTTTTT.

The V gene is TRBV2, the J gene TRBJ1-6, with 8 bases aligning to TRBD1. Germline V lookup: CDR1 SNHLY, CDR2 FYNNEI. V was pared by 5 bases and J by 0 bases, with 3 bases of the junction left unmatched. The CDR3 has 16 amino acids. The DNA for the CDR3 is TGTGCCAGCAGTTCGGACAGGGCCTCCTATAATTCACCCCTCCACTTT. This gives the protein CASSSDRASYNSPLHF. The full variable domain, rest sourced from reference TRBV2 and TRBJ1-6, is EPEVTQTPSHQVTQMGQEVILRCVPISNHLYFYWYRQILGQKVEFLVSFYNNEISEKSEIFDDQFSVERPDGSNFTLKIRSTKLEDSAMYFCASSSDRASYNSPLHFGNGTRLTVT.

The chain has TRBV7-2 and TRBJ2-3; possible D gene TRBD2, 5 bases. This CDR3 is built from 15 residues. Germline V gene lookup returns CDR1 SGHTA and CDR2 FQGNSA. V lost 4 bases and J lost 4, with 15 bases in between. The CDR3 nucleotides are TGTGCCAGCAGCTCCGTGTTGACGGGGTCAGATACGCAGTATTTT. This translates into CASSSVLTGSDTQYF.

The chain carries TRBV4-2 and TRBJ2-1; possible D gene TRBD1, 6 bases. CDR1 is LGHNA and CDR2 is YNFKEQ in the germline V gene. This CDR3 has 15 residues. The V gene lost 0 bases and the J gene lost 4 bases, with 10 bases spanning the gap. The CDR3 coding sequence is TGTGCCAGCAGCCAAGAGCCAGGGGCATACAATGAGCAGTTCTTC. Translating gives CASSQEPGAYNEQFF.

The V and J genes are TRBV24-1 and TRBJ1-5; tentatively, D is TRBD1 (6 bases). Looked up from germline, CDR1 is KGHDR and CDR2 is SFDVKD. Trimming took off 5 bases at V and 9 bases at J, with 16 bases between the two ends. This CDR3 has 14 amino acids. The CDR3 sequence is CATSGDGQGRPQHF. The CDR3 nucleotides read TGTGCCACCAGTGGGGACGGCCAGGGGAGGCCCCAGCATTTT.